The clone carrying this TCR beta chain was observed a handful of times. Its cognate antigen is unknown. A J-beta primer mix and a sample-barcoded 5' primer were used in a second PCR of roughly 6 to 11 cycles. All cDNA molecules were each tagged by a template-switch adaptor with 12 random nucleotides. Samples each returned at least 3 million CDR3-containing paired-end reads. One entry per CDR3 protein results from TCRdb running MiXCR on the 5' RACE reads. The table shows some 760,000 distinct CDR3 sequences, with around 25% occurring only once. The source of the sample is a study of blood T cells in healthy people across ages. Whole-study findings and limits: Both higher diversity and more naive CD4+ cells marked long-lived donors when set against aged donors.

CDR3 size: 14 residues. After removal of 6 bases from V and 8 bases from J, the junction contained 9 bases not matched to a gene. CDR1 SGHAT and CDR2 FQNNGV come from the germline V gene. These data are also associated with another study on T cells of mothers and their children. That report notes: Three healthy Caucasian mothers and their six children were the donors.

The sample was blood. The chain links TRBV11-2 to TRBJ1-2; 10 positions agree with TRBD1. The sequence derives from a boy under 18 in good health. CDR3 sequence reads: CASRTPGQGRGYTF. CDR3 coding DNA: TGTGCCAGCAGAACACCGGGACAGGGGCGCGGCTACACCTTC.